These 3 T cell receptor beta chains share one sample of origin, sequenced in a study of Graves' ophthalmopathy and Graves' hyperthyroidism. RNA served as the template for amplifying TCR beta CDR3 regions. Second-round multiplex PCR came after first-round RT-PCR with HTBI primers. MiXCR was run by TCRdb on the multiplex PCR reads, yielding one entry per CDR3 protein. The table records around 670,000 distinct CDR3 sequences, about 44% of them present only once. What was sequenced was peripheral blood. The source is an adult man with Graves' ophthalmopathy.

This clonotype was counted a single time. The V call is TRBV9, the J call TRBJ1-4, with D uncertain. CDR3 length: 14 residues. Trimming stripped 4 bases from V and 7 bases from J, with 14 bases between. Germline CDR1 reads SGDLS; CDR2 reads YYNGEE. This chain's CDR3 is CASSTAGAGEKLFF. The CDR3 coding sequence is TGTGCCAGCAGCACAGCGGGTGCGGGTGAAAAACTGTTTTTT.

This clonotype was observed a handful of times. The chain carries TRBV7-9 and TRBJ2-2; TRBD2 matches at 8 bases. V lost 5 bases and J lost 4; bases outside the gene matches: 12. This CDR3 region has 17 residues. Germline V gene data show CDR1 as SEHNR and CDR2 as FQNEAQ (reference sequence). Here the CDR3 reads CASSRAFAGGRTGELFF. CDR3 sequence (DNA): TGTGCCAGCAGCCGAGCGTTTGCGGGGGGCCGCACCGGGGAGCTGTTTTTT. The whole variable domain, filled in from reference TRBV7-9 and TRBJ2-2, reads DTGVSQNPRHKITKRGQNVTFRCDPISEHNRLYWYRQTLGQGPEFLTYFQNEAQLEKSRLLSDRFSAERPKGSFSTLEIQRTEQGDSAMYLCASSRAFAGGRTGELFFGEGSRLTVL.

This clonotype was detected many times. This rearrangement joins TRBV7-9 to TRBJ2-7; D is unclear. V was shortened by 4 bases and J by 4 bases, with 8 bases between the two germline ends. Germline values: CDR1 SEHNR, CDR2 FQNEAQ (reference sequence). This CDR3 contains 12 residues. The DNA for the CDR3 is TGTGCCAGCAGCTCGGACCGATACGAGCAGTACTTC. The encoded protein is CASSSDRYEQYF.